A few counts support the clone carrying this T cell receptor beta chain. The data are from a study of cytomegalovirus exposure and HLA in healthy donors. The PCR contained 60 Vbeta and 13 Jbeta primers. Profiling relied on immunoSEQ multiplex PCR, and the TCRdb table lists in-frame clones only, not all of them. This table holds just over 150,000 clones, roughly 81% found once. After removal of 0 bases from V and 6 bases from J, the junction contained 7 bases not matched to a gene. CDR3 length: 15 amino acids. Germline CDR1 and CDR2: SGHNT and YYREEE (reference sequence). V and J are TRBV5-4 and TRBJ2-7; 9 bases map to TRBD2. The sample comprised PBMCs. The TCR originated in a woman aged 18-29 years in good health and CMV-seronegative. CDR3 loop: CASSLDLGTSTEQYF. The CDR3 nucleotides read TGTGCCAGCAGCTTGGATTTAGGGACTAGCACCGAGCAGTACTTC. Together with reference TRBV5-4 and TRBJ2-7, the CDR3 gives the full variable domain: ETGVTQSPTHLIKTRGQQVTLRCSSQSGHNTVSWYQQALGQGPQFIFQYYREEENGRGNFPPRFSGLQFPNYSSELNVNALELDDSALYLCASSLDLGTSTEQYFGPGTRLTVT.